There are a few counts of the clone carrying this T cell receptor (beta chain). Its cognate antigen is unknown. The data stem from a study of cytomegalovirus exposure and HLA in healthy donors. Overall study results and limits: A later analysis found that most CMV-associated TCR beta chains appeared HLA-restricted. A later analysis showed that HLA-associated TCR beta chains had undergone more clonal expansion than equally common others.

V shed 0 bases and J shed 1 base, with 15 bases lying between them. CDR1 and CDR2 from the germline V gene are KGHSH and LQKENI. The CDR3 sequence is 17 residues long. PCR used 60 Vbeta primers and 13 Jbeta primers. Data came from immunoSEQ multiplex PCR; TCRdb stores just in-frame clones and leaves some out. The data hold 150,000 or so clones, with roughly 80% observed a single time. The receptor's source is a young man in good health and CMV-seronegative. The chain joins TRBV18 to TRBJ1-2, with TRBD1 as a possible D gene (5 bases). Sequenced: PBMCs. The CDR3 DNA sequence: TGTGCCAGCTCACCACCGGGGCTCCAACTGATTAACTATGGCTACACCTTC. Protein sequence: CASSPPGLQLINYGYTF.